This entry is about one TCR beta chain. Its specificity is not known. This specimen belongs to a study of T cell repertoires in cytomegalovirus infection. V was trimmed by 6 bases and J by 5 bases, leaving 14 bases between them. Germline V gene sequence: CDR1 LNHDA, CDR2 SQIVND (reference sequence). The CDR3 covers 13 residues. Each CDR3 protein is one row after TCRdb ran MiXCR on the reads. The sample contains about 900,000 distinct CDR3 sequences, 25% to 40% of which appear only once. This chain connects TRBV19 to TRBJ2-7; D gene ambiguous. This material consisted of cultured CD8+ T cells from PBMCs, taken from culture after CMV antigen stimulation. This sequence originates from a human donor in good health (CMV status not recorded). Some clones in this sample may be carry-over from other donors' samples. The CDR3 nucleotides read TGTGCCAGTAGCCCCTCCGGGTTCAACGAGCAGTACTTC. It encodes CASSPSGFNEQYF.